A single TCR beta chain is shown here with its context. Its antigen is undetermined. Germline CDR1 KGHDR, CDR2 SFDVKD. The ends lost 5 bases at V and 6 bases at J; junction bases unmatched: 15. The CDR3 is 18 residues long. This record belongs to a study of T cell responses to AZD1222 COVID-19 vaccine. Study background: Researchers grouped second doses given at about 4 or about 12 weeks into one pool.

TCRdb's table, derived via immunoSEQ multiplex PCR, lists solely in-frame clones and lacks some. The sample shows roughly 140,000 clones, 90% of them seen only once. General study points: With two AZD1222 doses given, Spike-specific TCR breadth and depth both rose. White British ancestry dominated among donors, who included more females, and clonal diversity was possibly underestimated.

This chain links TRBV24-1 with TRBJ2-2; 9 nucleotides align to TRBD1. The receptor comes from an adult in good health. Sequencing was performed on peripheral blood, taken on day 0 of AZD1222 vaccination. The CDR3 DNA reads TGTGCCACCAGTGCCGCCTCTTCGGGACAGGGTCTCGCCGGGGAGCTGTTTTTT. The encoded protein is CATSAASSGQGLAGELFF.